These T cell receptor beta chains were read from a single sample in a study of blood T cell repertoires in COVID-19. Profiled with immunoSEQ multiplex PCR; TCRdb holds only in-frame clones, not every one. The sample carries around 82,000 clones, 89% recorded once. The sample was peripheral blood. The receptors were sampled from a man between 65 and 79 years old with active or convalescent COVID-19. Both conserved end residues are part of each CDR3. Each record gives: V gene, J gene, D gene, clone size, CDR3 protein, CDR3 DNA. D genes are given only for firm matches. Clone size is shown for a subset of rows, as once, few, many or a class of expanded clone.

v_gene: TRBV6-1
j_gene: TRBJ2-7
d_gene: NA
abundance: NA
CDR3aa: CASSEGGQYEQYF
CDR3nt: TGTGCCAGCAGTGAGGGTGGGCAGTACGAGCAGTACTTC

v_gene: TRBV20-1
j_gene: TRBJ1-2
d_gene: TRBD1
abundance: NA
CDR3aa: CSAGTGYGYTF
CDR3nt: TGCAGTGCAGGGACAGGCTATGGCTACACCTTC

v_gene: TRBV6-5
j_gene: TRBJ2-3
d_gene: NA
abundance: NA
CDR3aa: CASRGGRTDTQYF
CDR3nt: TGTGCCAGCAGAGGGGGTCGCACAGATACGCAGTATTTT

v_gene: TRBV7-9
j_gene: TRBJ1-1
d_gene: NA
abundance: NA
CDR3aa: CASSSTGIDGNTEAFF
CDR3nt: TGTGCCAGCAGTTCTACCGGGATCGACGGGAACACTGAAGCTTTCTTT

v_gene: TRBV7-2
j_gene: TRBJ1-2
d_gene: NA
abundance: NA
CDR3aa: CASSLGRGYGYTF
CDR3nt: TGTGCCAGCAGCTTAGGCAGGGGTTATGGCTACACCTTC

v_gene: TRBV7-8
j_gene: TRBJ2-2
d_gene: TRBD1
abundance: NA
CDR3aa: CASSLGGTENTGELFF
CDR3nt: TGTGCCAGCAGCTTAGGGGGGACAGAAAACACCGGGGAGCTGTTTTTT

v_gene: TRBV7-9
j_gene: TRBJ2-1
d_gene: NA
abundance: NA
CDR3aa: CASSFTGVGNEQFF
CDR3nt: TGTGCCAGCAGCTTCACGGGGGTGGGTAATGAGCAGTTCTTC

v_gene: TRBV7-2
j_gene: TRBJ2-1
d_gene: NA
abundance: NA
CDR3aa: CASSSGVRVSTNEQFF
CDR3nt: TGTGCCAGCAGCTCAGGGGTCAGGGTTTCTACCAATGAGCAGTTCTTC

v_gene: TRBV5-1
j_gene: TRBJ2-7
d_gene: NA
abundance: NA
CDR3aa: CASSLAFGEGEQYF
CDR3nt: TGCGCCAGCAGCTTGGCCTTCGGGGAAGGAGAGCAGTACTTC

v_gene: TRBV27
j_gene: TRBJ2-7
d_gene: NA
abundance: once
CDR3aa: CASSLFAGVSYEQYF
CDR3nt: TGTGCCAGCAGTTTATTCGCCGGGGTCTCCTACGAGCAGTACTTC

v_gene: TRBV15
j_gene: TRBJ2-2
d_gene: TRBD2
abundance: once
CDR3aa: CATSSTLAGGFNTGELFF
CDR3nt: TGTGCCACCAGCTCTACTCTAGCGGGGGGGTTCAACACCGGGGAGCTGTTTTTT

v_gene: TRBV7-2
j_gene: TRBJ1-2
d_gene: TRBD1
abundance: NA
CDR3aa: CASSPRTGYGYTF
CDR3nt: TGTGCCAGCAGCCCTAGGACAGGGTATGGCTACACCTTC

v_gene: TRBV2
j_gene: TRBJ1-5
d_gene: TRBD1
abundance: NA
CDR3aa: CASTTGGRPQHF
CDR3nt: TGTGCCAGCACAACAGGGGGCCGGCCCCAGCATTTT

v_gene: TRBV10-3
j_gene: TRBJ2-1
d_gene: TRBD2
abundance: NA
CDR3aa: CAISERLAGGWNEQFF
CDR3nt: TGTGCCATCTCAGAAAGGCTAGCGGGGGGTTGGAATGAGCAGTTCTTC

v_gene: TRBV6-5
j_gene: TRBJ1-5
d_gene: TRBD1
abundance: once
CDR3aa: CAGQDGDQPQHF
CDR3nt: TGTGCCGGACAGGACGGTGATCAGCCCCAGCATTTT

v_gene: TRBV4-3
j_gene: TRBJ2-2
d_gene: TRBD2
abundance: NA
CDR3aa: CASSQELAGGLGNTGELFF
CDR3nt: TGCGCCAGCAGCCAAGAACTAGCGGGGGGCCTCGGGAACACCGGGGAGCTGTTTTTT